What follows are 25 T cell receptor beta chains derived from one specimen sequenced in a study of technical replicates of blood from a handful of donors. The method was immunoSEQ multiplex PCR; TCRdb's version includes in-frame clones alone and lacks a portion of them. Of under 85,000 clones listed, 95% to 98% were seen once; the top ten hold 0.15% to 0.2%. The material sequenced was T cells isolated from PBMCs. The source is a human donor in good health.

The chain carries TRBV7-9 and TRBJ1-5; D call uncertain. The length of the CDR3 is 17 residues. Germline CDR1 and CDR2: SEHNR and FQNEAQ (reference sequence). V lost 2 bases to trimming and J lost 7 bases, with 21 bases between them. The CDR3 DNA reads TGTGCCAGCAGCTTACTTGAGGGCGCCCCGCATGACCAGCCCCAGCATTTT. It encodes CASSLLEGAPHDQPQHF.

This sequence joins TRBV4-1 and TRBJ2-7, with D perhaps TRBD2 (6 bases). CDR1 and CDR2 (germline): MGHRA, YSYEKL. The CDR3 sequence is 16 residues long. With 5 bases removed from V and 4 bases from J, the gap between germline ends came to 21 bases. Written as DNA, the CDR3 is TGCGCCAGCAGCGCCGGTCCCTTAGCGGCGAGTTACGAGCAGTACTTC. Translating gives CASSAGPLAASYEQYF.

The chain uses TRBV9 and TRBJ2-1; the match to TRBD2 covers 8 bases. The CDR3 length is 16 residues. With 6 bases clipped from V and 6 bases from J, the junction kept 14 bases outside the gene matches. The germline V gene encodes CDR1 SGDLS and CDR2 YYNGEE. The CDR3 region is CASKGPEGSGSNEQFF. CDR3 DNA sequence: TGTGCCAGCAAAGGCCCAGAGGGAAGCGGGAGCAATGAGCAGTTCTTC.

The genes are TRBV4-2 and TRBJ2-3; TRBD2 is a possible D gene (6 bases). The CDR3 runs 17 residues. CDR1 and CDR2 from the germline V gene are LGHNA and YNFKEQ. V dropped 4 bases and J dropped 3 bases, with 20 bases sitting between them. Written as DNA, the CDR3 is TGTGCCAGCAGCCGACTGGAGGGCCTGGATCGAACAGATACGCAGTATTTT. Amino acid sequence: CASSRLEGLDRTDTQYF.

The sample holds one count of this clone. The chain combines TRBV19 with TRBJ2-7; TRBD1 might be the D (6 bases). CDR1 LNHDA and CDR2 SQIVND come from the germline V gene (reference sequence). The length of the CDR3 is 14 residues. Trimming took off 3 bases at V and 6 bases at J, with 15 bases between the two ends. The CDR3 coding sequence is TGTGCCAGTAGTATCCGGCAGGGGTTTCCCGAGCAGTACTTC. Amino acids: CASSIRQGFPEQYF.

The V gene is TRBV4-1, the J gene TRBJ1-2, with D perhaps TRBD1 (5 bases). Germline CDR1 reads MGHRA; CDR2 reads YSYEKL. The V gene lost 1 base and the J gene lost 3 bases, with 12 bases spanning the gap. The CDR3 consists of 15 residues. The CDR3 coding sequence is TGCGCCAGCAGCCAAGGGATCAGGGAGGACTATGGCTACACCTTC. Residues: CASSQGIREDYGYTF.

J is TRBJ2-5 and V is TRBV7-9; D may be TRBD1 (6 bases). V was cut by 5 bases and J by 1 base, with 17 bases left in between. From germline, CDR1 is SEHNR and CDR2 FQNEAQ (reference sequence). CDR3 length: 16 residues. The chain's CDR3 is CASSPLPVDSQETQYF. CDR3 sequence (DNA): TGTGCCAGCAGCCCTTTACCTGTGGACAGCCAAGAGACCCAGTACTTC.

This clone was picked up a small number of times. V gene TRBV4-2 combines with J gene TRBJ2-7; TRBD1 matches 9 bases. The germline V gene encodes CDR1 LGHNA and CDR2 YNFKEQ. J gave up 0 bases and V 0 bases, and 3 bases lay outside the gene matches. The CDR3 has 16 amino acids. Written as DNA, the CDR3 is TGTGCCAGCAGCCAAGACGGACAGGGGAGCTCCTACGAGCAGTACTTC. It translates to CASSQDGQGSSYEQYF.

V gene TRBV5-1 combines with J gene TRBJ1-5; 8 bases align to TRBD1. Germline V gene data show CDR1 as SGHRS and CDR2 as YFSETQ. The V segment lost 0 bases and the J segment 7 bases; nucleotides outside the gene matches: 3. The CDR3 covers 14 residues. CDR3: CASSLAGGEQPQHF. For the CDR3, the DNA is TGCGCCAGCAGCTTGGCAGGGGGCGAGCAGCCCCAGCATTTT.

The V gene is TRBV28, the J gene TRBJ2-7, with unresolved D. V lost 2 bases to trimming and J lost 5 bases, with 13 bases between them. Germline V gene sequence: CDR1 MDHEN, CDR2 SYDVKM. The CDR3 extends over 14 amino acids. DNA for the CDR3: TGTGCCAGCAGTTTACCGGGTTTGATCCACGAGCAGTACTTC. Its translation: CASSLPGLIHEQYF.

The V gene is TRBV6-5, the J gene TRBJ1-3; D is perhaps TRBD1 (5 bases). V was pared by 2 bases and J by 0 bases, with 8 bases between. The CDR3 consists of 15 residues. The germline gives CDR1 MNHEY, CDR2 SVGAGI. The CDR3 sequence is CASSYGGGSGNTIYF. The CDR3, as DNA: TGTGCCAGCAGTTACGGCGGGGGCTCTGGAAACACCATATATTTT.

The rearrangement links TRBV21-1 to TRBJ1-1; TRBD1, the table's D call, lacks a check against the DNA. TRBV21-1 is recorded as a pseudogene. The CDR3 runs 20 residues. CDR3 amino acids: CASSKFGRDRGNPQNTEAFF. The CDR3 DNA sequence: TGTGCCAGCAGCAAATTTGGCCGGGACAGGGGGAACCCCCAGAACACTGAAGCTTTCTTT.

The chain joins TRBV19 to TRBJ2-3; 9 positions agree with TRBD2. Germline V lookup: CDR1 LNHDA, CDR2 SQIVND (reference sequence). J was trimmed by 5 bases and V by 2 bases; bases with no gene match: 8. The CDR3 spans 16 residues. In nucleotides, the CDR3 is TGTGCCAGTAGTATACGTGTTAGCGGGAGTGTAGATACGCAGTATTTT. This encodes CASSIRVSGSVDTQYF. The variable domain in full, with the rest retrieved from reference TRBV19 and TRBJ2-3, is DGGITQSPKYLFRKEGQNVTLSCEQNLNHDAMYWYRQDPGQGLRLIYYSQIVNDFQKGDIAEGYSVSREKKESFPLTVTSAQKNPTAFYLCASSIRVSGSVDTQYFGPGTRLTVL.

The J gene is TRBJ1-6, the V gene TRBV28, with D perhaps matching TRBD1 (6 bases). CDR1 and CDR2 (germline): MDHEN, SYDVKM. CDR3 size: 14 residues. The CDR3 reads CAAGTPRYNSPLHF. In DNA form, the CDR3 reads TGTGCGGCCGGGACACCCAGGTATAATTCACCCCTCCACTTT. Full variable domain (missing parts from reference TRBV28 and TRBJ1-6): DVKVTQSSRYLVKRTGEKVFLECVQDMDHENMFWYRQDPGLGLRLIYFSYDVKMKEKGDIPEGYSVSREKKERFSLILESASTNQTSMYLCAAGTPRYNSPLHFGNGTRLTVT.

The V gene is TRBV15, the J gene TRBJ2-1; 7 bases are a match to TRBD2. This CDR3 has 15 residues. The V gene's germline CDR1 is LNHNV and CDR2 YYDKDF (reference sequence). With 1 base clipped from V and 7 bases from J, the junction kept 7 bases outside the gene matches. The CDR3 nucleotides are TGTGCCACCAGCAGAGGGGGGGGAGGTGCAAATGAGCAGTTCTTC. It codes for CATSRGGGGANEQFF.

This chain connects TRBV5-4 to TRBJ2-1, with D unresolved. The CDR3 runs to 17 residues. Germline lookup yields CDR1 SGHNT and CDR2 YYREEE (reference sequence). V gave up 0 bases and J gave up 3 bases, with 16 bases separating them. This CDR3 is CASSLARTRIDYNEQFF. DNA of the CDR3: TGTGCCAGCAGCTTGGCCCGAACGCGGATAGACTACAATGAGCAGTTCTTC.

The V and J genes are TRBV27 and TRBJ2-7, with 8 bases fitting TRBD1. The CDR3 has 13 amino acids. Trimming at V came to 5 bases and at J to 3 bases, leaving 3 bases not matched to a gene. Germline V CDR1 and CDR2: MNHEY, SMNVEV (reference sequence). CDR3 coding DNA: TGTGCCAGCAGTATCGACAGGGGCTACGAGCAGTACTTC. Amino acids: CASSIDRGYEQYF.

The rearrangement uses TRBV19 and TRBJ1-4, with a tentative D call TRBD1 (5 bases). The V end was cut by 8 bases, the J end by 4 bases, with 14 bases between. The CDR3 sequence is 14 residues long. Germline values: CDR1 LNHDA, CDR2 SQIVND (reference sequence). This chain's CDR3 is CASSQGWSNEKLFF. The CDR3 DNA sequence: TGTGCCAGTTCTCAGGGTTGGAGTAATGAAAAACTGTTTTTT.

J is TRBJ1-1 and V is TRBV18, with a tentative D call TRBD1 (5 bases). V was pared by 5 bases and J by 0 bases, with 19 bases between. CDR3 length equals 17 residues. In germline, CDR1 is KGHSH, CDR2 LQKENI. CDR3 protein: CASSYPPTTDMNTEAFF. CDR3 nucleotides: TGTGCCAGCTCATACCCCCCCACGACAGACATGAACACTGAAGCTTTCTTT. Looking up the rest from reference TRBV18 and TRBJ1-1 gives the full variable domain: NAGVMQNPRHLVRRRGQEARLRCSPMKGHSHVYWYRQLPEEGLKFMVYLQKENIIDESGMPKERFSAEFPKEGPSILRIQQVVRGDSAAYFCASSYPPTTDMNTEAFFGQGTRLTVV.

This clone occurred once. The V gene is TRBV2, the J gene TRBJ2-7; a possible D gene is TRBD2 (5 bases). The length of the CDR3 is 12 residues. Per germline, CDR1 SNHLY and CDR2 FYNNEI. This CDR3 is CARVPYSYEQYF. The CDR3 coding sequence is TGTGCGAGGGTTCCCTACTCCTACGAGCAGTACTTC. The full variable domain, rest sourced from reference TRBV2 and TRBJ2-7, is EPEVTQTPSHQVTQMGQEVILRCVPISNHLYFYWYRQILGQKVEFLVSFYNNEISEKSEIFDDQFSVERPDGSNFTLKIRSTKLEDSAMYFCARVPYSYEQYFGPGTRLTVT.

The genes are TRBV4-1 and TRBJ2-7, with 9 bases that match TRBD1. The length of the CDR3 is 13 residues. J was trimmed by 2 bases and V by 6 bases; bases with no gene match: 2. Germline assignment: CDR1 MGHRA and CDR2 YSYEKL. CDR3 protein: CASRGTGTYEQYF. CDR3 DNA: TGCGCCAGCAGAGGGACAGGGACCTACGAGCAGTACTTC.

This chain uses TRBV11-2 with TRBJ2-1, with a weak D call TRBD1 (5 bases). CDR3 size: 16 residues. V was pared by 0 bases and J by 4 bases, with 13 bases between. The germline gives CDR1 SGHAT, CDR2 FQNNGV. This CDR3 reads CASSLDNRFDYNEQFF. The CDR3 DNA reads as TGTGCCAGCAGCTTAGATAACAGGTTTGATTACAATGAGCAGTTCTTC.

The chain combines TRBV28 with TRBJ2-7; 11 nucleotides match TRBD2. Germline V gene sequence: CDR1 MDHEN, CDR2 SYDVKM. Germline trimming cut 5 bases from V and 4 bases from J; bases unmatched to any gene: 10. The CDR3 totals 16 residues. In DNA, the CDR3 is TGTGCCAGCAGTGTCTCTACTAGCGGGAGTAGATACGAGCAGTACTTC. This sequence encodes CASSVSTSGSRYEQYF.

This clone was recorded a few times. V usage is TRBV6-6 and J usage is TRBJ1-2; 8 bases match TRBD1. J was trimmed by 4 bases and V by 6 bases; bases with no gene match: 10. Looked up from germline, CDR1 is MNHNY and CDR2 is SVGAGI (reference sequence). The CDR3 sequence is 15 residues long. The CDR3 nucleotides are TGTGCCAGCAGACTCAGAGCCGGACAGGGCTATGGCTACACCTTC. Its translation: CASRLRAGQGYGYTF.

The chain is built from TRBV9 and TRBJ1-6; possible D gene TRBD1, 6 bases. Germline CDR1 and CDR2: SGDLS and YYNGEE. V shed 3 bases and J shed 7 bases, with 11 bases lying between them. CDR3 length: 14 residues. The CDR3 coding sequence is TGTGCCAGCAGCGCCTCCACAGGGAATTCACCCCTCCACTTT. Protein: CASSASTGNSPLHF.